The clone carrying this T cell receptor beta chain was observed once. These data are taken from a study of control samples from healthy donors and cancer patients. Germline V lookup: CDR1 MNHEY, CDR2 SVGAGI. With 7 bases clipped from V and 5 bases from J, the junction kept 8 bases outside the gene matches. The CDR3 is 13 residues long. Clones were sequenced by immunoSEQ multiplex PCR, and TCRdb holds only the in-frame ones, with some missing. Among about 190,000 clones, around 93% were seen once, and the ten largest hold roughly 1.9%. The sequence derives from a man aged 25-40 years in good health. The J gene is TRBJ2-7, the V gene TRBV6-5; TRBD1 matches 7 bases. The sample was blood. As DNA, the CDR3 is TGTGCCAGCACCGGACAGGTCCCTAACGAGCAGTACTTC. Its translation: CASTGQVPNEQYF.